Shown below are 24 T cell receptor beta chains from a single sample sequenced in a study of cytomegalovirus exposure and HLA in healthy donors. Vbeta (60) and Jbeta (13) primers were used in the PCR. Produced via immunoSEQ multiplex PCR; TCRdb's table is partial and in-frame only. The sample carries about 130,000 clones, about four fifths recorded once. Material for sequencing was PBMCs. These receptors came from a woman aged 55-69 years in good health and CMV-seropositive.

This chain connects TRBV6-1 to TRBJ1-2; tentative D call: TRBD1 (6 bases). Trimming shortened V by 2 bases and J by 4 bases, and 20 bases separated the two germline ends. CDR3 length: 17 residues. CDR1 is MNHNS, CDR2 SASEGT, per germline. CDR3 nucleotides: TGTGCCAGCAGTGAAACTAACGACAGGTACGAGACCTATGGCTACACCTTC. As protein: CASSETNDRYETYGYTF.

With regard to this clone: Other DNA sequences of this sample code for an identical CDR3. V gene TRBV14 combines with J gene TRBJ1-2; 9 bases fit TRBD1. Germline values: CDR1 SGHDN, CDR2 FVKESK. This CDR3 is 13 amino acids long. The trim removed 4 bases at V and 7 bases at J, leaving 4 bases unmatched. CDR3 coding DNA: TGTGCCAGCAGCCCACAGGGGGCTCTTGGCTACACCTTC. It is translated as CASSPQGALGYTF. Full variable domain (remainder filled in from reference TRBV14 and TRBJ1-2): EAGVTQFPSHSVIEKGQTVTLRCDPISGHDNLYWYRRVMGKEIKFLLHFVKESKQDESGMPNNRFLAERTGGTYSTLKVQPAELEDSGVYFCASSPQGALGYTFGSGTRLTVV.

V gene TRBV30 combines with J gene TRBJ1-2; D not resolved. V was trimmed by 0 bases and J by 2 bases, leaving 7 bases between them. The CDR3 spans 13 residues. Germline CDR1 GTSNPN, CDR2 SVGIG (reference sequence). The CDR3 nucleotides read TGTGCCTGGAGTGTACGGCGGAACTATGGCTACACCTTC. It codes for CAWSVRRNYGYTF.

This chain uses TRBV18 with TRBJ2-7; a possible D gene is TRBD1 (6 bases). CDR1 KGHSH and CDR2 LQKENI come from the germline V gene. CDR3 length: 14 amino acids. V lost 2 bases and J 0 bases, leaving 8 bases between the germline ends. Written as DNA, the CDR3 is TGTGCCAGCTCACCAGGGACACTCTCCTACGAGCAGTACTTC. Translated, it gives CASSPGTLSYEQYF.

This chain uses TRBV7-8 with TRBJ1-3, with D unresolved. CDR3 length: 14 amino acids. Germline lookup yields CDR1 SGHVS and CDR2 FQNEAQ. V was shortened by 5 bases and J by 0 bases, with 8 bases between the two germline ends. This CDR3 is CASSPGYSGNTIYF. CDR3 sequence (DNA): TGTGCCAGCAGCCCCGGGTACTCTGGAAACACCATATATTTT.

CDR3: CASSVDWGDGYTF. The CDR3 bases are TGTGCCAGCAGCGTAGACTGGGGGGATGGCTACACCTTC. This chain uses TRBV9 with TRBJ1-2, with D possibly being TRBD1 (5 bases). Trimming removed 0 bases from V and 6 bases from J, with 9 bases in between. The V gene's germline CDR1 is SGDLS and CDR2 YYNGEE. This CDR3 has 13 amino acids.

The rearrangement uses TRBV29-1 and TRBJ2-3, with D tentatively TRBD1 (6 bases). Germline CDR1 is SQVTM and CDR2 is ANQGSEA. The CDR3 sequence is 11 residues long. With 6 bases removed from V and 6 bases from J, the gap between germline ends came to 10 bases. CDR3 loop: CSVVQGDTQYF. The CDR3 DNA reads TGCAGCGTCGTGCAGGGGGATACGCAGTATTTT.

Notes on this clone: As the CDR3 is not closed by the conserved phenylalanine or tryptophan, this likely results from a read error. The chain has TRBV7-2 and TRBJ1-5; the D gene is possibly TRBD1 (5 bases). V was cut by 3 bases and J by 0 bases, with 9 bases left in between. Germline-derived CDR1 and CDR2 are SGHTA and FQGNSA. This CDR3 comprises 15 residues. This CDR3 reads CASSFGHYSNQPQHL. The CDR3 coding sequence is TGTGCCAGCAGCTTTGGACACTATAGCAATCAGCCCCAGCATCTT.

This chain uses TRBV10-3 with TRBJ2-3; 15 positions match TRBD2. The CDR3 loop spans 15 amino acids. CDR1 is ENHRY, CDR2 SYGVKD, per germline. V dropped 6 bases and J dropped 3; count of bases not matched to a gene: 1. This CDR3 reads CAISGTSGGTDTQYF. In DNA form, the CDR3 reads TGTGCCATCAGCGGGACTAGCGGGGGGACAGATACGCAGTATTTT.

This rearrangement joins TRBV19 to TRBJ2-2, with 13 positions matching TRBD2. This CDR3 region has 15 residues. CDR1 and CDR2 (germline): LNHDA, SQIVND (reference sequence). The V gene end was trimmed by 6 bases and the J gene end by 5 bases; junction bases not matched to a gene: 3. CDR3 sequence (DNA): TGTGCCAGTAGCATACTAGCGGGAGGGACCGGGGAGCTGTTTTTT. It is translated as CASSILAGGTGELFF.

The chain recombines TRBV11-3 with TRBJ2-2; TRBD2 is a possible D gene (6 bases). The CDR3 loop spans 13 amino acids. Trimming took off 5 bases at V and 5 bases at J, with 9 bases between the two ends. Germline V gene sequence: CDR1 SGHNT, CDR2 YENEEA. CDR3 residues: CASSLSGTGELFF. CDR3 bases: TGTGCCAGCAGCCTTAGCGGAACCGGGGAGCTGTTTTTT.

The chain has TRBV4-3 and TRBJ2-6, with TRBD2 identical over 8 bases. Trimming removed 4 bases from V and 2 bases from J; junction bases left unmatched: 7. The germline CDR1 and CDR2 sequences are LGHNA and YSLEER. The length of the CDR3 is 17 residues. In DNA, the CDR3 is TGCGCCAGCAGCCGCGTCGACGGGGGGGCTGGGGCCAACGTCCTGACTTTC. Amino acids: CASSRVDGGAGANVLTF.

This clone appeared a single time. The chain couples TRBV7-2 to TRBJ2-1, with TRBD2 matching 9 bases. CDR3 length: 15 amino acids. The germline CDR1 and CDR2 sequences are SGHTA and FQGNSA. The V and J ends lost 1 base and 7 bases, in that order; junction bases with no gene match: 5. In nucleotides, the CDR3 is TGTGCCAGCAGCTTAGGGGCGGGAGGGTGGAATGAGCAGTTCTTC. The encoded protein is CASSLGAGGWNEQFF.

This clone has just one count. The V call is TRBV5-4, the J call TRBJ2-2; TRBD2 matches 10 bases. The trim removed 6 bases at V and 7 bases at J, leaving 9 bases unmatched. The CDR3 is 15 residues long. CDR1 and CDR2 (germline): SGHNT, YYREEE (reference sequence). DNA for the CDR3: TGTGCCAGCACTACTCCGGGACTAGCGAGCGGGGAGCTGTTTTTT. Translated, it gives CASTTPGLASGELFF.

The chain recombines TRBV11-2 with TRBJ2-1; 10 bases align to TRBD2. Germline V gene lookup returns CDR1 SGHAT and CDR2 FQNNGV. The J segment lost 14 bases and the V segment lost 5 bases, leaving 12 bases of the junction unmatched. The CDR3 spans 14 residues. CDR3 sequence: CASSPEASGGGKFF. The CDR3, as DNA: TGTGCCAGCAGCCCCGAGGCTAGCGGGGGTGGGAAGTTCTTC.

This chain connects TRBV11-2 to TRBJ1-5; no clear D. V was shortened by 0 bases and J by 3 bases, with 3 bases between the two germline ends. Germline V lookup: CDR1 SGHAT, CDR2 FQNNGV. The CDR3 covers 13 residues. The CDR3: CASSLDHNQPQHF. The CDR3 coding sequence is TGTGCCAGCAGCTTAGATCACAATCAGCCCCAGCATTTT.

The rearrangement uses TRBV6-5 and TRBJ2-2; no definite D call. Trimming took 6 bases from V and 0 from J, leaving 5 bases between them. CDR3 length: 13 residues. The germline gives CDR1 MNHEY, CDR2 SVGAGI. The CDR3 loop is CASSSSNTGELFF. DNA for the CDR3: TGTGCCAGCAGCTCCTCGAACACCGGGGAGCTGTTTTTT.

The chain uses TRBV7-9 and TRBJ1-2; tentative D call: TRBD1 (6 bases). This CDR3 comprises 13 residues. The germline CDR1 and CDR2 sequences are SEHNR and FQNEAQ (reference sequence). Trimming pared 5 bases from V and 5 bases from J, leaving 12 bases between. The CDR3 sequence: CASSLRTDYGYTF. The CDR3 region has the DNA TGTGCCAGCAGCCTACGGACAGATTATGGCTACACCTTC.

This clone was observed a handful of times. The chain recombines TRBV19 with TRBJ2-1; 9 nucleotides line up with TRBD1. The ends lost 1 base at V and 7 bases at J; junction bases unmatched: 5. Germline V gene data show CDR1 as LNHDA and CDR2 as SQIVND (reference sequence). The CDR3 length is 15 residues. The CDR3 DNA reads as TGTGCCAGTAGTATAGGACAGGGGGTGGTGAATGAGCAGTTCTTC. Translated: CASSIGQGVVNEQFF.

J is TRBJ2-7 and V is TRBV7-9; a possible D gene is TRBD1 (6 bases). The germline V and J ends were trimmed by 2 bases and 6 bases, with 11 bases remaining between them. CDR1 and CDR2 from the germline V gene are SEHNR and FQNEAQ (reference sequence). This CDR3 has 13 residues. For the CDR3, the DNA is TGTGCCAGCAGCTTACCCCGGACAGCCGAGCAGTACTTC. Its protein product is CASSLPRTAEQYF.

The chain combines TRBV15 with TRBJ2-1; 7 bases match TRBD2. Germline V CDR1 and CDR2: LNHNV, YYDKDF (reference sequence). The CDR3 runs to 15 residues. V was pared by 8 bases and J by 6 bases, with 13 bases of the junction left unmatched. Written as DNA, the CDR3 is TGTGCCACCGGCCCAGGGCGGGAGAGGGGCAATGAGCAGTTCTTC. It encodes CATGPGRERGNEQFF.

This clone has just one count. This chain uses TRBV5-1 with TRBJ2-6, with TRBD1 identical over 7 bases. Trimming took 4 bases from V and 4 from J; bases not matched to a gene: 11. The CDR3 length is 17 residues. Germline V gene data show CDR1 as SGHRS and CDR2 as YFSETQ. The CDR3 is CASSRDRAASGANVLTF. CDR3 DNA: TGCGCCAGCAGCCGAGACAGGGCCGCATCCGGGGCCAACGTCCTGACTTTC. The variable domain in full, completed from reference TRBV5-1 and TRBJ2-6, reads KAGVTQTPRYLIKTRGQQVTLSCSPISGHRSVSWYQQTPGQGLQFLFEYFSETQRNKGNFPGRFSGRQFSNSRSEMNVSTLELGDSALYLCASSRDRAASGANVLTFGAGSRLTVL.

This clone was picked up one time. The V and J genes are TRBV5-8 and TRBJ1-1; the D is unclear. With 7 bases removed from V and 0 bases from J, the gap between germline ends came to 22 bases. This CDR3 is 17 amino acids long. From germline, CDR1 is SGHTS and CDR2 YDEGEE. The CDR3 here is CASLSLATHFMNTEAFF. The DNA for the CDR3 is TGTGCCAGCCTCAGTTTAGCGACCCACTTCATGAACACTGAAGCTTTCTTT.

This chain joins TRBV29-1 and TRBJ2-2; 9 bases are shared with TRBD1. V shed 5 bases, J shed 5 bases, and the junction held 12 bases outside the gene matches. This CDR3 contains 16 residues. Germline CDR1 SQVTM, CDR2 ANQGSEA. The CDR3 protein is CSVRKTGQGITGELFF. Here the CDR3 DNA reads TGCAGCGTTAGAAAAACGGGACAGGGTATAACCGGGGAGCTGTTTTTT.